This TCR beta chain is drawn from a study of blood T cells in healthy people across ages. Each of the donors had 8 to 10 milliliters of peripheral blood drawn into EDTA-treated Vacutainer tubes. Primers used in a second PCR of roughly 7 to 12 cycles were a sample-barcoded 5' primer and a J-beta primer mix. One entry per CDR3 protein, called by TCRdb with MiXCR from the 5' RACE reads. Here the sample spans 1.5 million or so distinct CDR3 sequences, around two fifths being singletons. Trimming left V 11 bases short and J 6 bases short, with 23 bases between. CDR3 size: 16 residues. From germline, CDR1 is MNHNS and CDR2 SASEGT.

This clonotype was sampled from a woman aged 18-29 years in good health. The sample consisted of blood. The V gene is TRBV6-1, the J gene TRBJ1-6; D may be TRBD1 (5 bases). The CDR3 loop is CACVPETEVFNSPLHF. The CDR3 DNA follows: TGTGCCTGCGTCCCCGAGACAGAAGTCTTTAATTCACCCCTCCACTTT.